The clone carrying this T cell receptor (beta chain) is a singleton in its sample. This record belongs to a study of blood T cell repertoires in COVID-19. Study as a whole: Nucleic acid was either cDNA or gDNA, and it came from T cells, B-cell-depleted T cells, or PBMCs.

This CDR3 has 16 amino acids. Trimming removed 5 bases at V and 6 bases at J, with 21 bases between. Germline V gives CDR1 SGHKS, CDR2 YYEKEE (reference sequence). Produced via immunoSEQ multiplex PCR; TCRdb's table is partial and in-frame only. Here the sample spans approximately 130,000 clones, 81% being singletons. The TCR was taken from a woman aged 55-70 years with active or convalescent COVID-19. Sequenced material: peripheral blood. The V and J genes are TRBV5-5 and TRBJ2-1, with a possible D match to TRBD1 (7 bases). Written as DNA, the CDR3 is TGTGCCAGCAGGGGGGGACAGTCTCTAGCCGGCAATGAGCAGTTCTTC. Translation gives CASRGGQSLAGNEQFF.